A selection of T cell receptor beta chains follows, all from one sample in a study of shared clonotypes between healthy human individuals. Assay used: immunoSEQ multiplex PCR; TCRdb lists only in-frame clones, some missing. The sample holds a few million clones, around 92% seen once. Material: naive CD4+ T cells from PBMCs. The receptors come from a young man in good health. Some clones in this sample may be carry-over from other donors' samples. Both conserved end residues are part of each CDR3. Fields, in order: V gene, clone size, J gene, D gene, CDR3 DNA, CDR3 protein. D genes are given only for firm matches. Clone size is not always given. Where it is, it says once, few, many or a class for expanded clones.

TRBV23-1	NA	TRBJ2-1	NA	TGCGCCAGCACCCCAGCTAACGGGCAGTTCTTC	CASTPANGQFF
TRBV2	once	TRBJ2-6	NA	TGTGCCAGCAGAGGACGGTCCTCCTCTGGGGCCAACGTCCTGACTTTC	CASRGRSSSGANVLTF
TRBV19	NA	TRBJ2-1	TRBD1	TGTGCCAGTAGTCTAATGGTGGGGGACAGTCCTCAGTTCTTC	CASSLMVGDSPQFF
TRBV18	NA	TRBJ1-1	NA	TGTGCCAGCTCACCCTCGTTGGGATATTCGGACACTGAAGCTTTCTTT	CASSPSLGYSDTEAFF
TRBV5-8	NA	TRBJ1-2	NA	TGTGCCAGCAGCTTGGGACCGAGCTATGGCTACACCTTC	CASSLGPSYGYTF
TRBV19	NA	TRBJ1-2	TRBD1	TGTGCCAGTACCCCGGACAGGGGCCGTGGCTACACCTTC	CASTPDRGRGYTF
TRBV7-8	NA	TRBJ2-7	NA	TGTGCCAGCAGCCTGAACTCGATGATCTACGAGCAGTACTTC	CASSLNSMIYEQYF
TRBV19	NA	TRBJ2-7	NA	TGTGCCAGTGGGGCCCTCTCTGGAACCGAGCAGTACTTC	CASGALSGTEQYF
TRBV6-5	once	TRBJ2-7	TRBD2	TGTGCCAGCAGCCGGACTAGCGGTTCCTACGAGCAGTACTTC	CASSRTSGSYEQYF
TRBV7-8	once	TRBJ2-7	TRBD1	TGTGCCAGCAGCTTGACCGGGACAGGGCCCTACGAGCAGTACTTC	CASSLTGTGPYEQYF
TRBV28	NA	TRBJ1-3	TRBD1	TGTGCCAGCAGTTACAGGACAGGAGGAAACACCATATATTTT	CASSYRTGGNTIYF
TRBV15	NA	TRBJ2-3	NA	TGTGCCACCCCCAGGGGGAGGGCCGTAGATACGCAGTATTTT	CATPRGRAVDTQYF
TRBV7-2	once	TRBJ2-7	NA	TGTGCCAGCAGCTTAGGGTCTCCTGCCTACGAGCAGTACTTC	CASSLGSPAYEQYF
TRBV25-1	NA	TRBJ2-2	TRBD1	TGTGCCAGCAGTGACCCGGGACAGGGGTCCGGGGAGCTGTTTTTT	CASSDPGQGSGELFF
TRBV4-1	NA	TRBJ1-5	TRBD1	TGCGCCAGCAGCCAAGGGAGGACAGGGGTGTTTCAGCCCCAGCATTTT	CASSQGRTGVFQPQHF
TRBV5-1	NA	TRBJ1-5	NA	TGCGCCAGCAGCTTGGGACAGGAGGATCAGCCCCAGCATTTT	CASSLGQEDQPQHF
TRBV5-1	NA	TRBJ2-1	TRBD1	TGCGCCAGCAGCTGGCAGACAGGGGACGCCTACAATGAGCAGTTCTTC	CASSWQTGDAYNEQFF
TRBV5-1	NA	TRBJ2-3	TRBD2	TGCGCCAGCAGCTTGGTAGCGGGGGGGGCGGTTACGCAGTATTTT	CASSLVAGGAVTQYF
TRBV11-2	NA	TRBJ2-7	NA	TGTGCCAGCAGCTTAGGTGCCCCTTACAACGAGCAGTACTTC	CASSLGAPYNEQYF
TRBV6-1	NA	TRBJ2-1	NA	TGTGCCAGCAGTGTGCGGGCCTCCAATGAGCAGTTCTTC	CASSVRASNEQFF
TRBV6-6	NA	TRBJ2-1	TRBD2	TGTGCCATCCGGACTAGCGGGAGCAATGAGCAGTTCTTC	CAIRTSGSNEQFF
TRBV6-6	NA	TRBJ1-1	NA	TGTGCCAGCAGTCTGGTAGGCGAAGCTTTCTTT	CASSLVGEAFF
TRBV19	NA	TRBJ2-2	NA	TGTGCCAGTAGTATCCAGTTTAGGGGCGGGGAGCTGTTTTTT	CASSIQFRGGELFF
TRBV29-1	NA	TRBJ2-1	NA	TGCAGCGTTGTCGGCCAGTACTACAATGAGCAGTTCTTC	CSVVGQYYNEQFF
TRBV7-3	once	TRBJ2-1	TRBD1	TGTGCCAGCAGTTCGTCCCCTAGGGGGCTCCACAATGAGCAGTTCTTC	CASSSSPRGLHNEQFF
TRBV9	NA	TRBJ2-1	NA	TGTGCCAGCAGCGTAGCTGGTGGTAACGGAGGGTTCGACAATGAGCAGTTCTTC	CASSVAGGNGGFDNEQFF
TRBV4-1	NA	TRBJ2-1	NA	TGCGCCAGCAGCGGCCGAGGGGCGAGCTCCTACAATGAGCAGTTCTTC	CASSGRGASSYNEQFF
TRBV7-9	once	TRBJ2-7	NA	TGTGCCAGCAGCCACGCCTCAGGGGACCGAGAGCAGTACTTC	CASSHASGDREQYF
TRBV10-3	NA	TRBJ1-2	NA	TGTGCCACTGGTCGCGGCGGGTTATTCGGCTACACCTTC	CATGRGGLFGYTF
TRBV7-2	once	TRBJ2-1	NA	TGTGCCAGCAGCCCGCGACAGGCAAGCAATGAGCAGTTCTTC	CASSPRQASNEQFF
TRBV11-2	NA	TRBJ2-1	NA	TGTGCCAGCAGCTTAGGTGGTGGGAGCAGGGGTCGGTACAATGAGCAGTTCTTC	CASSLGGGSRGRYNEQFF
TRBV7-2	once	TRBJ2-7	NA	TGTGCCAGCAGCTTGACTGCTTTCTCCTACGAGCAGTACTTC	CASSLTAFSYEQYF
TRBV9	once	TRBJ2-7	NA	TGTGCCAGCAGCGCCTCGGGCATCCCCTACGAGCAGTACTTC	CASSASGIPYEQYF
TRBV11-3	NA	TRBJ2-3	NA	TGTGCCAGCTCTAACGGATATAGCACAGATACGCAGTATTTT	CASSNGYSTDTQYF
TRBV10-1	once	TRBJ1-5	NA	TGCGCCAGCAAAAATGGGGGCGGAATAAGCAATCAGCCCCAGCATTTT	CASKNGGGISNQPQHF
TRBV10-3	NA	TRBJ1-1	NA	TGTGCCATCAGCCTCGGGACAGAAGCTTTCTTT	CAISLGTEAFF
TRBV5-1	NA	TRBJ2-5	NA	TGCGCCAGCAGCCCGGGGAGAGTTAGCGAGACCCAGTACTTC	CASSPGRVSETQYF
TRBV11-3	NA	TRBJ2-1	NA	TGTGCCAGCAGCCAACAGTCTTTCCGGGGCAATGAGCAGTTCTTC	CASSQQSFRGNEQFF
TRBV6-5	NA	TRBJ2-1	NA	TGTGCCAGCAGTTACTCCCGACAAAAATACAATGAGCAGTTCTTC	CASSYSRQKYNEQFF
TRBV11-2	NA	TRBJ1-2	TRBD1	TGTGCCAGCAGCCGTGGGGACAGTCGGGGCTACACCTTC	CASSRGDSRGYTF
TRBV6-4	NA	TRBJ2-1	TRBD2	TGTGCCAGCAGTGACTCGAGCGGGGCGTCCATTGAGCAGTTCTTC	CASSDSSGASIEQFF
TRBV18	NA	TRBJ1-2	TRBD1	TGTGCCAGCTCACCACCACAGGGGGGAAACTATGGCTACACCTTC	CASSPPQGGNYGYTF
TRBV28	NA	TRBJ2-1	NA	TGTGCCACCTCAAAGGGGCGGAGCCGCTCCTACAATGAGCAGTTCTTC	CATSKGRSRSYNEQFF
TRBV25-1	NA	TRBJ2-5	NA	TGTGCCAGCAGTGATTTGAATGTCGAGGGGGAGACCCAGTACTTC	CASSDLNVEGETQYF
TRBV9	once	TRBJ2-2	NA	TGTGCCAGCAGCGTCCGGTCCGGCTCGGGAGTAGGAACCGGGGAGCTGTTTTTT	CASSVRSGSGVGTGELFF
TRBV5-1	NA	TRBJ2-1	TRBD2	TGCGCCAGCAGCCAAATCGCCCTAGCGGGAGACCGCAATGAGCAGTTCTTC	CASSQIALAGDRNEQFF
TRBV5-1	NA	TRBJ2-2	NA	TGCGCCAGCAACCACCGTGACAGGCGAACCACCGGGGAGCTGTTTTTT	CASNHRDRRTTGELFF
TRBV28	once	TRBJ2-3	TRBD1	TGTGCCAGCAGTAGTGGACAGGGCACAGATACGCAGTATTTT	CASSSGQGTDTQYF
TRBV7-9	NA	TRBJ1-1	TRBD1	TGTGCCAGCAGCCAGGGGGGGTTAGCTTTCTTT	CASSQGGLAFF